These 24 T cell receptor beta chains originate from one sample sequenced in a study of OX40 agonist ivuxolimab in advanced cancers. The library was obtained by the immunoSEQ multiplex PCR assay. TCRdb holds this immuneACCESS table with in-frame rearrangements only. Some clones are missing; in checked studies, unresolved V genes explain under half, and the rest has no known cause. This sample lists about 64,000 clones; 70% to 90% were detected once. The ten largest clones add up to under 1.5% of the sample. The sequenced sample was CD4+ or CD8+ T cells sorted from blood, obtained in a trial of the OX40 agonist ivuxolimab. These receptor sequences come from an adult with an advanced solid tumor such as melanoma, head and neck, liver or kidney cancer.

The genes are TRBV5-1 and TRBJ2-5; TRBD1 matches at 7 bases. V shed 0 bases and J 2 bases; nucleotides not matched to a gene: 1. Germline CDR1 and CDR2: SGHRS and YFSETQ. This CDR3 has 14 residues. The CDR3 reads CASSLEGQQETQYF. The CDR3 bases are TGCGCCAGCAGCTTGGAGGGACAGCAAGAGACCCAGTACTTC.

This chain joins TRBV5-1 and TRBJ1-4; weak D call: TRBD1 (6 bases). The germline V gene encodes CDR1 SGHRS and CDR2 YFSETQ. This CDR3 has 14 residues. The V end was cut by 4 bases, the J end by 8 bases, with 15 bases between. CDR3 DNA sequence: TGCGCCAGCAGCATGGGACATAAGGGGGAAAAACTGTTTTTT. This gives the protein CASSMGHKGEKLFF.

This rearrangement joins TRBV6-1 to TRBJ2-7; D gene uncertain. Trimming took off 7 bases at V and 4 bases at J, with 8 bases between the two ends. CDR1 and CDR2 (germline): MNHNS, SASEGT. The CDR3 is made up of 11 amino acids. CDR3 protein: CASTLTYEQYF. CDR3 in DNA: TGTGCCAGCACCCTGACATACGAGCAGTACTTC.

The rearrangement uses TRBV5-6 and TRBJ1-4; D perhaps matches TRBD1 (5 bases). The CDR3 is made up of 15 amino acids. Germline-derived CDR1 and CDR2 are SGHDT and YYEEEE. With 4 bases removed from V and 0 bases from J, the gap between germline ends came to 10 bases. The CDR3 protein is CASSGGVSTNEKLFF. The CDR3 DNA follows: TGTGCCAGCAGCGGAGGGGTTTCAACTAATGAAAAACTGTTTTTT.

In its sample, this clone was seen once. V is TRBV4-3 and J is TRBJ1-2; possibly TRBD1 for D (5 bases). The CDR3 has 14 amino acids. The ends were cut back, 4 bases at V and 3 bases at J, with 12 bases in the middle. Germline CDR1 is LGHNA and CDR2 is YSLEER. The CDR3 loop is CASSLRASDYGYTF. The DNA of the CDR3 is TGCGCCAGCAGCCTCAGGGCGTCGGACTATGGCTACACCTTC.

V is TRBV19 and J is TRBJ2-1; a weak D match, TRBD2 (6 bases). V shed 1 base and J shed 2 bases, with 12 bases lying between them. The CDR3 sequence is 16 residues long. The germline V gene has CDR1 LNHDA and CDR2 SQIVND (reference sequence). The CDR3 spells CASSIGAGRTYNEQFF. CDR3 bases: TGTGCCAGTAGTATAGGGGCAGGGAGGACCTACAATGAGCAGTTCTTC.

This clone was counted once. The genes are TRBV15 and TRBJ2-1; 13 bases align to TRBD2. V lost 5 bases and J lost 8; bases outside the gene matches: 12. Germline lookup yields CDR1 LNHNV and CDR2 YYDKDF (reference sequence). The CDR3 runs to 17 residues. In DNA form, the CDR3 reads TGTGCCACCAGCCCGCAGAGCCCTGGACTAGCGGGAGATGAGCAGTTCTTC. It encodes CATSPQSPGLAGDEQFF.

The CDR3 sequence: CASSEFVGNTIYF. The CDR3 nucleotides read TGCGCCAGCAGTGAGTTCGTGGGAAACACCATATATTTT. The V gene is TRBV10-1, the J gene TRBJ1-3; D unclear. The length of the CDR3 is 13 residues. V was trimmed by 1 base and J by 4 bases, leaving 5 bases between them. Germline CDR1 is WNHNN and CDR2 is SYGVQD (reference sequence).

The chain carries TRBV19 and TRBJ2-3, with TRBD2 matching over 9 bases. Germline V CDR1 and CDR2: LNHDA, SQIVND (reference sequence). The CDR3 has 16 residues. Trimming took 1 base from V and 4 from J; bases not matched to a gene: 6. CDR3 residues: CASSIGGRARADTQYF. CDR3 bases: TGTGCCAGTAGTATAGGCGGGAGGGCCCGGGCAGATACGCAGTATTTT.

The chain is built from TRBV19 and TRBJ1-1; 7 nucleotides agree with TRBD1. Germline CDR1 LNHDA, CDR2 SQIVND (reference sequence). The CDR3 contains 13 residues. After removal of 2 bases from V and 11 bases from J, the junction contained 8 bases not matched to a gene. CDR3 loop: CASSIPQGFWAFF. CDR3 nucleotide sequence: TGTGCCAGTAGTATACCACAGGGGTTTTGGGCTTTCTTT.

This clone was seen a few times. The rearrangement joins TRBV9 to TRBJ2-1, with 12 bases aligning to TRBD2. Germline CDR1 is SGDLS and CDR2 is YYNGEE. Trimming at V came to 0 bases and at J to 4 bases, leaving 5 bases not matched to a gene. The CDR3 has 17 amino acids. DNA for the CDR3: TGTGCCAGCAGCGTAGTCCCGACTAGCGGGAGTTACAATGAGCAGTTCTTC. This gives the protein CASSVVPTSGSYNEQFF.

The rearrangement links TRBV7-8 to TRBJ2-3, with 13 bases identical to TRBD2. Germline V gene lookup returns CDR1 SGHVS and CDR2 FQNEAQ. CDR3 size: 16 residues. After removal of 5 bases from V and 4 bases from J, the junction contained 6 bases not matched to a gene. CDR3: CASSPRTSGSPDTQYF. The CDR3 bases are TGTGCCAGCAGCCCCAGGACTAGCGGGAGTCCAGATACGCAGTATTTT.

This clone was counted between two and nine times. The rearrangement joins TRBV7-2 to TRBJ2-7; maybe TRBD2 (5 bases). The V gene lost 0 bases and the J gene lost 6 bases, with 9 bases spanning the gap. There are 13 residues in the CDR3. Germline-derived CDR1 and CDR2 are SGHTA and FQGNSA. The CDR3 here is CASSLASSPEQYF. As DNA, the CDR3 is TGTGCCAGCAGCTTAGCGTCTAGCCCCGAGCAGTACTTC.

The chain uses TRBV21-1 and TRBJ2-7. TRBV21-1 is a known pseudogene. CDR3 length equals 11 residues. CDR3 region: CASRDRREQYF. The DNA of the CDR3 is TGTGCCAGCAGGGATCGACGAGAGCAGTACTTC.

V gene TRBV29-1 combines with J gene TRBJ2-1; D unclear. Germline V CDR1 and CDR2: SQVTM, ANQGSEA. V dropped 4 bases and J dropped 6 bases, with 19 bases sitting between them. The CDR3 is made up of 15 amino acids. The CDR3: CSVVTYYELINEQFF. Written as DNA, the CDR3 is TGCAGCGTTGTCACCTACTATGAACTCATCAATGAGCAGTTCTTC.

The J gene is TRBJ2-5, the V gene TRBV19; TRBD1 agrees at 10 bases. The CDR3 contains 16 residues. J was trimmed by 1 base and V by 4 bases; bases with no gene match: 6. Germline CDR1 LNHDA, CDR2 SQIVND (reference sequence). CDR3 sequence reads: CASSSWTGGSQETQYF. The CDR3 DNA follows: TGTGCCAGTAGTAGCTGGACAGGGGGTTCCCAAGAGACCCAGTACTTC.

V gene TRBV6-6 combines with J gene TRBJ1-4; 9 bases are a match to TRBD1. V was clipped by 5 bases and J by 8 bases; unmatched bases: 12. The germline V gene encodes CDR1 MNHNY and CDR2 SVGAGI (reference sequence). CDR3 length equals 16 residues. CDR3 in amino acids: CASSAPSGTGREKLFF. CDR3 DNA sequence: TGTGCCAGCAGTGCCCCTTCCGGGACAGGGAGAGAAAAACTGTTTTTT.

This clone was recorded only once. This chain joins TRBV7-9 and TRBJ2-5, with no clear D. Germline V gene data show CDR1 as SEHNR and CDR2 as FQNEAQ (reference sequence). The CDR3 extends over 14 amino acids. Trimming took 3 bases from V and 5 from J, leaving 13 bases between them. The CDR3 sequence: CASSFSWREETQYF. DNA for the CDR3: TGTGCCAGCAGCTTTTCTTGGCGAGAGGAGACCCAGTACTTC.

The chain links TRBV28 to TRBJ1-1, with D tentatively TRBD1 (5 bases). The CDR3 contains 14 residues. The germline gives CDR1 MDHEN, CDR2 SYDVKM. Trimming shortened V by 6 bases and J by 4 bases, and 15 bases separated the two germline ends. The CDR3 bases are TGTGCCAGCAGCCGCCTCGGGGGTACCACTGAAGCTTTCTTT. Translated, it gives CASSRLGGTTEAFF.

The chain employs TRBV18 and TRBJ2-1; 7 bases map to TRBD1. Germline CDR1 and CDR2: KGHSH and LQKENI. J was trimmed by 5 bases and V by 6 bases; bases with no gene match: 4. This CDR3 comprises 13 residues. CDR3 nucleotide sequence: TGTGCCAGCTCCCCCGGACAGGACAATGAGCAGTTCTTC. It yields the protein CASSPGQDNEQFF. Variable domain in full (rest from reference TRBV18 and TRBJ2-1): NAGVMQNPRHLVRRRGQEARLRCSPMKGHSHVYWYRQLPEEGLKFMVYLQKENIIDESGMPKERFSAEFPKEGPSILRIQQVVRGDSAAYFCASSPGQDNEQFFGPGTRLTVL.

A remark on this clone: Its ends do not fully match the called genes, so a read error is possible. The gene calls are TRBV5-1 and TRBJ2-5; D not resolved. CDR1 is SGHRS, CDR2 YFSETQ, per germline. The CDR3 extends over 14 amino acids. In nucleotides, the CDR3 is TGCGCCAGCAGCCCAAGGGCACTACAAGAGACCCGGTACTTC. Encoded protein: CASSPRALQETRYF. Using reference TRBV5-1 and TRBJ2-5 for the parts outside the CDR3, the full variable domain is KAGVTQTPRYLIKTRGQQVTLSCSPISGHRSVSWYQQTPGQGLQFLFEYFSETQRNKGNFPGRFSGRQFSNSRSEMNVSTLELGDSALYLCASSPRALQETRYFGPGTRLLVL.

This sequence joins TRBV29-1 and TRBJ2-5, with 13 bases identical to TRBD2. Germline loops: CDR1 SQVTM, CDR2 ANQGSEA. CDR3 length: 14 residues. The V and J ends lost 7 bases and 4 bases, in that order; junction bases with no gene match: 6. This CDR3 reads CSAGTSGVRETQYF. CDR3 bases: TGCAGCGCCGGGACTAGCGGGGTCCGAGAGACCCAGTACTTC.

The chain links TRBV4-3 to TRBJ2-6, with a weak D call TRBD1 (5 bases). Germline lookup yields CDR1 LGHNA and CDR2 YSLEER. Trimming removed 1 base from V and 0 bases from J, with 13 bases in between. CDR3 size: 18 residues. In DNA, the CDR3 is TGCGCCAGCAGCCAAGTACCGCTACAGGCCTCTGGGGCCAACGTCCTGACTTTC. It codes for CASSQVPLQASGANVLTF.

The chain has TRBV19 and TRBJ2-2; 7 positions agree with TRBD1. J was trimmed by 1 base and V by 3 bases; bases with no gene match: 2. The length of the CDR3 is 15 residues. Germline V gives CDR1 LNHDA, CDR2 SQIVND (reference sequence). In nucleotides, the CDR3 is TGTGCCAGTAGTATCCGACAGGGGAACACCGGGGAGCTGTTTTTT. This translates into CASSIRQGNTGELFF.